These T cell receptor beta chains were read from a single sample in a study of blood T cell repertoires in COVID-19. The assay was immunoSEQ multiplex PCR, and TCRdb's table has in-frame clones only and misses some. The table has 25,000 to 35,000 clones, around 90% seen once. Sequencing input: peripheral blood. These receptors were obtained from a man in his 60s with COVID-19, enrolled during active disease. CDR3s include the opening cysteine and the closing phenylalanine or tryptophan. Each record gives: V gene, J gene, clone size, CDR3 protein. Only some rows state a clone size, as once, few, many or a class for expanded clones.

TRBV4-3	TRBJ2-7	-	CASSQELRLWTYEQYF
TRBV7-9	TRBJ2-7	-	CATKTGGSIEQYF
TRBV2	TRBJ1-2	-	CASSELPGLGADGYTF
TRBV9	TRBJ1-2	-	CASSVEGGAGYTF
TRBV5-4	TRBJ2-7	-	CASSPGQGLRSPTYEQYF
TRBV9	TRBJ2-2	-	CASSPYTGELFF
TRBV4-1	TRBJ2-3	once	CASSPERGGLSTDTQYF
TRBV18	TRBJ2-7	-	CASSPRGGGGSEQYF
TRBV28	TRBJ1-2	-	CASSSTRGDYGYTF
TRBV4-1	TRBJ2-2	-	CASSPSGRGGVEKLFF
TRBV5-6	TRBJ1-2	-	CASSLGGPANGYTF
TRBV29-1	TRBJ2-1	-	CSVGVRTSGEQFF
TRBV10-3	TRBJ1-1	once	CAIRTGQENTEAFF
TRBV15	TRBJ1-1	-	CATSRTADRDTEAFF
TRBV5-1	TRBJ1-1	once	CASSLDGHPLNTEAFF
TRBV19	TRBJ2-5	-	CASSTTGGSETQYF
TRBV15	TRBJ1-2	-	CATSRQELLYGYTF
TRBV5-4	TRBJ1-1	-	CASSLYQGGNTEAFF
TRBV6-1	TRBJ1-1	-	CASSEPRGGNTEAFF
TRBV6-6	TRBJ2-1	once	CASSPGSNEQFF
TRBV5-1	TRBJ2-2	-	CASSLGPGTGDTGELFF
TRBV2	TRBJ1-2	few	CASSPRTGNYGYTF
TRBV7-3	TRBJ2-1	-	CASSPTTSGRSRLYNEQFF
TRBV30	TRBJ2-7	-	CAWSAAGLGEQYF
TRBV5-1	TRBJ2-3	-	CASSWGLRNLPHTDTQYF
TRBV5-8	TRBJ1-4	-	CASSRDRGLANEKLFF
TRBV7-2	TRBJ1-1	-	CASSLAAGGMVAAEAFF
TRBV28	TRBJ2-7	-	CASSLPRAYEQYF
TRBV19	TRBJ2-1	-	CASSSYNEQFF
TRBV6-5	TRBJ1-4	-	CASRDRGRANEKLFF
TRBV10-1	TRBJ2-2	-	CASSSGPTGELFF
TRBV19	TRBJ1-1	-	CASSTTGVTEAFF
TRBV21-1	TRBJ1-2	-	CASSKNVNGGRYGYTF
TRBV19	TRBJ2-7	-	CASTRAGGRGYEQYF
TRBV6-6	TRBJ2-2	-	CASSPGQGVEELFF
TRBV5-1	TRBJ2-1	-	CASSPVLGPDNEQFF
TRBV2	TRBJ2-7	-	CASSAGTSSEQYF
TRBV10-3	TRBJ2-1	-	CAISESGRIEQFF
TRBV5-4	TRBJ1-2	-	CASSPGGQTLNYGYTF
TRBV18	TRBJ1-1	-	CASSPPGGRGTEAFF
TRBV30	TRBJ2-5	-	CAWSVQSIQETQYF
TRBV28	TRBJ2-7	-	CASSLNGWEGRYEQYF
TRBV5-6	TRBJ1-2	-	CASSFFQGSYGYTF
TRBV2	TRBJ2-7	-	CAINRDRDSYEQYF
TRBV18	TRBJ1-2	-	CASSPGTGDYGYTF
TRBV3-1/TRBV3-2	TRBJ2-7	-	CASSSAGEQYF
TRBV9	TRBJ2-2	-	CASSPDPLAGGTGELFF
TRBV10-2	TRBJ2-7	-	CASSDLAGRSYEQYF
TRBV28	TRBJ1-1	-	CASSLMPGRDRVNTEAFF
TRBV5-6	TRBJ1-6	-	CASSLTATNSPLHF